The rows below give T cell receptor beta chains drawn from one sample of a study of blood T cell repertoires in COVID-19. Sequencing used immunoSEQ multiplex PCR; TCRdb keeps in-frame clones, though not all of them. Of some 240,000 clones listed, around 90% are singletons. Sequenced sample: peripheral blood. The receptors stem from a woman aged 60-70 years with COVID-19, enrolled during active disease. Each CDR3 is given with its conserved first and last residue. D genes are given only for firm matches. Size tells how often a clone was seen (once, few, many) or the class of an expanded clone, and some rows leave it out.

CDR3aa	CDR3nt	v_gene	d_gene	j_gene	abundance
CSASLDFEFGGYTF	TGCAGTGCTAGTTTAGACTTTGAGTTCGGTGGCTACACCTTC	TRBV20-1	-	TRBJ1-2	-
CASSQELGQLNTEAFF	TGCGCCAGCAGCCAAGAGCTGGGACAGCTGAACACTGAAGCTTTCTTT	TRBV4-3	TRBD1	TRBJ1-1	-
CASIDRSYGYTF	TGTGCCAGCATAGACAGGAGCTATGGCTACACCTTC	TRBV6-5	-	TRBJ1-2	-
CASSQIASGPRTDTQYF	TGTGCCAGCAGCCAGATCGCTAGCGGGCCCCGCACAGATACGCAGTATTTT	TRBV3-1/TRBV3-2	TRBD2	TRBJ2-3	-
CASSIGGRGIDEQYF	TGTGCCAGTAGTATAGGGGGCAGGGGCATCGACGAGCAGTACTTC	TRBV19	-	TRBJ2-7	-
CASSTRDRNYGYTF	TGTGCCAGTAGTACGCGGGACAGGAACTATGGCTACACCTTC	TRBV19	TRBD1	TRBJ1-2	-
CATKPWGVMDTQYF	TGTGCCACCAAACCCTGGGGGGTCATGGATACGCAGTATTTT	TRBV19	-	TRBJ2-3	-
CASSLTTSGRYEQYF	TGTGCCAGCAGCTTAACAACCTCAGGGCGCTACGAGCAGTACTTC	TRBV7-2	-	TRBJ2-7	-
CASSVGQHAGQPQHF	TGTGCCAGCAGCGTAGGGCAGCACGCGGGTCAGCCCCAGCATTTT	TRBV9	-	TRBJ1-5	-
CASSPGGQETQYF	TGTGCCAGCAGCCCCGGGGGCCAAGAGACCCAGTACTTC	TRBV6-5	-	TRBJ2-5	-
CASRWAARGTEAFF	TGTGCCAGCCGGTGGGCGGCCCGAGGGACTGAAGCTTTCTTT	TRBV7-3	-	TRBJ1-1	-
CASSETVRNQPQHF	TGTGCCAGCAGTGAGACAGTCCGAAATCAGCCCCAGCATTTT	TRBV25-1	-	TRBJ1-5	-
CASEHRAPGNTIYF	TGTGCCAGCGAGCACAGGGCACCTGGAAACACCATATATTTT	TRBV28	-	TRBJ1-3	-
CASSEGGFFVQPQHF	TGTGCCAGCAGTGAAGGTGGCTTCTTCGTACAGCCCCAGCATTTT	TRBV6-1	-	TRBJ1-5	once
CASSVGVGRAYGYTF	TGTGCCAGCAGCGTAGGAGTCGGCAGGGCCTATGGCTACACCTTC	TRBV9	-	TRBJ1-2	-
CASSVRKLYPARDSSPLHF	TGTGCCAGTAGTGTCCGAAAACTCTACCCCGCGAGGGATAGTTCACCCCTCCACTTT	TRBV19	-	TRBJ1-6	-
CASSVAGHQPQHF	TGTGCCAGCAGTGTGGCTGGGCATCAGCCCCAGCATTTT	TRBV2	-	TRBJ1-5	once
CASSVGAGAYEQYF	TGTGCCAGCAGCGTAGGCGCAGGGGCCTACGAGCAGTACTTC	TRBV9	-	TRBJ2-7	-
CASSFTGFTEAFF	TGTGCCAGCAGTTTTACAGGGTTCACTGAAGCTTTCTTT	TRBV12-3/TRBV12-4	-	TRBJ1-1	-
CASSQARGGAGNQPQHF	TGTGCCAGCAGCCAAGCTAGAGGAGGGGCAGGCAATCAGCCCCAGCATTTT	TRBV3-1/TRBV3-2	-	TRBJ1-5	-
CASSSAAHNEKLFF	TGTGCCAGCAGCTCTGCGGCCCATAATGAAAAACTGTTTTTT	TRBV5-4	-	TRBJ1-4	-
CASKRGQGLAEAFF	TGTGCCAGCAAGCGAGGACAGGGCCTTGCTGAAGCTTTCTTT	TRBV2	TRBD1	TRBJ1-1	-
CATSRDGGKTETQYF	TGTGCCACCAGCAGAGATGGAGGGAAGACAGAGACCCAGTACTTC	TRBV15	-	TRBJ2-5	-
CASSIGQEGTDTQYF	TGTGCCAGTAGTATAGGGCAGGAAGGCACAGATACGCAGTATTTT	TRBV19	-	TRBJ2-3	once
CASSSRDRVINEQFF	TGTGCCAGCAGTTCTCGGGACAGGGTAATCAATGAGCAGTTCTTC	TRBV13	TRBD1	TRBJ2-1	-
CASTVGRGPYNEQFF	TGTGCCAGCACCGTCGGGCGGGGGCCCTACAATGAGCAGTTCTTC	TRBV2	-	TRBJ2-1	-
CASRLGTGTEAFF	TGTGCCAGTAGATTGGGAACAGGCACTGAAGCTTTCTTT	TRBV19	-	TRBJ1-1	-
CASSVPGTVPVLTF	TGTGCCAGCAGCGTTCCCGGGACAGTTCCCGTCCTGACTTTC	TRBV9	TRBD1	TRBJ2-6	-
CASSPGLAGETQYF	TGTGCCAGCAGCCCTGGACTAGCTGGCGAGACCCAGTACTTC	TRBV7-7	TRBD2	TRBJ2-5	once
CASSEASPTDTQYF	TGTGCCAGCAGTGAGGCTTCACCAACAGATACGCAGTATTTT	TRBV2	-	TRBJ2-3	-
CASSPTLAGGPYNEQFF	TGTGCCAGCAGCCCGACCCTCGCGGGGGGGCCCTACAATGAGCAGTTCTTC	TRBV9	TRBD2	TRBJ2-1	-
CASSFGHRGTYEQYF	TGTGCCAGCAGTTTCGGGCACAGGGGCACCTACGAGCAGTACTTC	TRBV28	TRBD1	TRBJ2-7	-
CASRGGGGNEKLFF	TGTGCCAGCAGGGGAGGGGGAGGCAATGAAAAACTGTTTTTT	TRBV6-5	-	TRBJ1-4	-
CASSLRGDRVGNEKLFF	TGTGCCAGCAGCTTGAGAGGGGACAGGGTGGGCAATGAAAAACTGTTTTTT	TRBV7-8	TRBD1	TRBJ1-4	-
CASSLASRIPAAYEQYF	TGTGCCAGCAGCTTGGCTTCGAGAATCCCCGCGGCCTACGAGCAGTACTTC	TRBV5-6	-	TRBJ2-7	-
CASNRVDTGELFF	TGTGCCAGTAACAGGGTTGACACCGGGGAGCTGTTTTTT	TRBV19	-	TRBJ2-2	-
CASSVLATQETQYF	TGTGCCAGCAGCGTCCTAGCGACCCAAGAGACCCAGTACTTC	TRBV9	-	TRBJ2-5	-
CASSATTGPYEQYF	TGCGCCAGCAGCGCCACGACAGGGCCCTACGAGCAGTACTTC	TRBV5-1	TRBD1	TRBJ2-7	-
CASSLTAGSNQPQHF	TGTGCCAGCAGCTTGACAGCCGGGTCGAATCAGCCCCAGCATTTT	TRBV7-2	-	TRBJ1-5	-
CASAMQWAGGNEKLFF	TGCGCCAGCGCCATGCAGTGGGCAGGGGGCAATGAAAAACTGTTTTTT	TRBV5-1	TRBD1	TRBJ1-4	-
CAISRTLGTDTQYF	TGTGCCATCAGCAGAACGCTCGGCACAGATACGCAGTATTTT	TRBV10-3	-	TRBJ2-3	once
CASSLFRDREAFF	TGTGCCAGCAGCTTATTCCGGGACAGGGAAGCTTTCTTT	TRBV7-2	TRBD1	TRBJ1-1	-
CASSPRPGATFTGELFF	TGTGCCAGCAGTCCTAGGCCGGGAGCGACTTTCACCGGGGAGCTGTTTTTT	TRBV27	-	TRBJ2-2	-
CASSKANRGNQPQHF	TGTGCCAGCAGTAAAGCAAACAGGGGGAATCAGCCCCAGCATTTT	TRBV2	TRBD1	TRBJ1-5	-
CASSGMTGSGELFF	TGTGCCAGCAGCGGGATGACAGGGAGCGGGGAGCTGTTTTTT	TRBV6-6	TRBD1	TRBJ2-2	-